The next 26 T cell receptor beta chains were all read from a single sample in a study of CD8+ T cells in alopecia areata (dated by TCRdb to 2016 to 2019). Explained via the paper, the time point label denotes: about 4 weeks on oral tofacitinib. In the paper's terms, the treatment or condition label means: oral pan-JAK inhibitor, 5-10 mg twice daily. Preparation of the library involved the immunoSEQ multiplex PCR assay. To provide template for TCR sequencing, every sample had RNA extracted and reverse transcribed into cDNA. Held by TCRdb, this immuneACCESS table contains in-frame sequences only and omits some clones. Under half of the omission traces to an unresolved V gene where checked; the cause of the rest is unknown. The sample has roughly 120,000 clones on record, about 61% of them singletons. Approximately 31% of the sample is in the top ten clones. This sample comprised CD8+ T cells sorted from blood, obtained at week 4, from a patient treated with tofacitinib. The receptors here all came from a human donor with alopecia areata.

The rearrangement joins TRBV7-6 to TRBJ2-3; D ambiguous. This CDR3 region has 11 residues. Trimming removed 4 bases at V and 2 bases at J, with 1 base between. Germline CDR1 and CDR2: SGHVS and FNYEAQ. The CDR3 is CASSSTDTQYF. In DNA, the CDR3 is TGTGCCAGCAGCTCCACAGATACGCAGTATTTT. Complete variable domain (other parts from reference TRBV7-6 and TRBJ2-3): GAGVSQSPRYKVTKRGQDVALRCDPISGHVSLYWYRQALGQGPEFLTYFNYEAQQDKSGLPNDRFSAERPEGSISTLTIQRTEQRDSAMYRCASSSTDTQYFGPGTRLTVL.

This chain connects TRBV29-1 to TRBJ1-1; D might be TRBD1 (6 bases). The germline gives CDR1 SQVTM, CDR2 ANQGSEA. The V end was cut by 7 bases, the J end by 5 bases, with 17 bases between. CDR3 size: 13 residues. This chain's CDR3 is CSAHDRPGTEAFF. Written as DNA, the CDR3 is TGCAGCGCCCACGACAGGCCGGGAACTGAAGCTTTCTTT. The full variable domain, with the rest looked up from reference TRBV29-1 and TRBJ1-1, is SAVISQKPSRDICQRGTSLTIQCQVDSQVTMMFWYRQQPGQSLTLIATANQGSEATYESGFVIDKFPISRPNLTFSTLTVSNMSPEDSSIYLCSAHDRPGTEAFFGQGTRLTVV.

This rearrangement joins TRBV2 to TRBJ1-1; D unclear. V was clipped by 6 bases and J by 0 bases, with 5 bases between them. The CDR3 is made up of 12 amino acids. The germline V gene has CDR1 SNHLY and CDR2 FYNNEI. The CDR3 sequence is CASRRMNTEAFF. The CDR3 coding sequence is TGTGCCAGCAGAAGAATGAACACTGAAGCTTTCTTT.

The gene calls are TRBV29-1 and TRBJ1-2, with a tentative D call TRBD1 (6 bases). CDR1 is SQVTM, CDR2 ANQGSEA, per germline. This CDR3 spans 12 amino acids. The V gene lost 4 bases and the J gene lost 8 bases, with 14 bases spanning the gap. The CDR3 region has the DNA TGCAGCGTTGTTTGGGGGGCGATGGGCTACACCTTC. Encoded protein: CSVVWGAMGYTF.

The chain recombines TRBV5-4 with TRBJ1-2; tentatively, D is TRBD1 (5 bases). The ends were cut back, 4 bases at V and 7 bases at J, with 17 bases in the middle. The CDR3 is made up of 14 amino acids. The germline V gene encodes CDR1 SGHNT and CDR2 YYREEE (reference sequence). The CDR3 DNA reads TGTGCCAGCAGCCTTCAATGGGACGGGGGTGGCTACACCTTC. It yields the protein CASSLQWDGGGYTF.

This clone was recorded once. This same CDR3 is encoded by further DNA sequences in the sample. The chain has TRBV7-9 and TRBJ1-5; D not resolved. The V end lost 5 bases, the J end lost 3 bases, and 5 bases lay between the germline ends. Germline assignment: CDR1 SEHNR and CDR2 FQNEAQ (reference sequence). This CDR3 region has 12 residues. The CDR3 here is CASSLDNQPQHF. The CDR3 nucleotides read TGTGCCAGCAGCCTCGACAATCAGCCCCAGCATTTT.

Only a few counts were recorded for this clone. CDR3 sequence: CASSEVIAGTGELFF. The CDR3 DNA is TGTGCCAGCAGTGAAGTAATAGCAGGCACCGGGGAGCTGTTTTTT. The V gene is TRBV6-4, the J gene TRBJ2-2; D is unresolved. Germline V CDR1 and CDR2: MRHNA, SNTAGT. V lost 3 bases and J lost 4, with 12 bases in between. The CDR3 loop spans 15 amino acids.

The rearrangement links TRBV29-1 to TRBJ1-2; a possible D gene is TRBD1 (6 bases). The V end was cut by 5 bases, the J end by 6 bases, with 13 bases between. The V gene's germline CDR1 is SQVTM and CDR2 ANQGSEA. CDR3 length equals 12 residues. CDR3 DNA sequence: TGCAGCGTTTCACCTCAGGGGCATGGCTACACCTTC. Encoded protein: CSVSPQGHGYTF.

The gene calls are TRBV2 and TRBJ2-7; possible D gene TRBD2, 6 bases. Looked up from germline, CDR1 is SNHLY and CDR2 is FYNNEI. V lost 8 bases and J lost 5, with 16 bases in between. This CDR3 comprises 13 residues. CDR3 loop: CASDEPRTNEQYF. Here the CDR3 DNA reads TGTGCCAGCGATGAACCGAGGACTAACGAGCAGTACTTC.

This chain links TRBV30 with TRBJ2-1; no clear D gene. CDR3 length equals 10 residues. CDR1 is GTSNPN, CDR2 SVGIG, per germline (reference sequence). V was shortened by 8 bases and J by 10 bases, with 12 bases between the two germline ends. CDR3 region: CALQEYEQFF. CDR3 in DNA: TGTGCCCTGCAAGAATACGAGCAGTTCTTC.

The V call is TRBV6-5, the J call TRBJ2-7; no reliable D call. V shed 2 bases and J shed 12 bases, with 14 bases lying between them. Germline CDR1 MNHEY, CDR2 SVGAGI. CDR3 length equals 12 residues. CDR3 DNA sequence: TGTGCCAGCAGTTACGAGCTAGGTCACTGGTACTTC. Translation: CASSYELGHWYF.

Only a few counts were recorded for this clone. This chain uses TRBV29-1 with TRBJ2-1, with a possible D match to TRBD2 (5 bases). CDR1 and CDR2 (germline): SQVTM, ANQGSEA. Trimming removed 3 bases from V and 0 bases from J, with 12 bases in between. The CDR3 length is 15 residues. CDR3 in amino acids: CSVERRASSYNEQFF. CDR3 DNA: TGCAGCGTTGAGAGGCGGGCGAGCTCCTACAATGAGCAGTTCTTC.

This clone was found a few times. The chain uses TRBV15 and TRBJ1-4; unclear D gene. The CDR3 consists of 15 residues. V was shortened by 3 bases and J by 6 bases, with 14 bases between the two germline ends. Germline V CDR1 and CDR2: LNHNV, YYDKDF (reference sequence). CDR3 amino acids: CATSSRIHPDEKLFF. CDR3 sequence (DNA): TGTGCCACCAGCAGCAGGATCCACCCGGATGAAAAACTGTTTTTT.

This clone appeared once. V gene TRBV7-3 combines with J gene TRBJ1-6; D gene unclear. Germline V CDR1 and CDR2: SGHTA, FQGTGA. Trimming took off 2 bases at V and 6 bases at J, with 8 bases between the two ends. The CDR3 covers 14 residues. The CDR3 region is CASSLGVGNSPLHF. The CDR3 DNA follows: TGTGCCAGCAGCTTAGGTGTGGGTAATTCACCCCTCCACTTT.

The chain has TRBV4-3 and TRBJ2-1, with 7 bases matching TRBD1. Trimming took 0 bases from V and 7 from J; bases not matched to a gene: 6. The CDR3 length is 15 residues. The germline CDR1 and CDR2 sequences are LGHNA and YSLEER. The CDR3, as DNA: TGCGCCAGCAGCCAAGATCCCGGGACAGCGAATGAGCAGTTCTTC. Encoded protein: CASSQDPGTANEQFF.

Here the CDR3 reads CASSATGTGDEQFF. The CDR3 DNA reads as TGTGCCAGCAGCGCAACCGGGACCGGGGATGAGCAGTTCTTC. This rearrangement joins TRBV14 to TRBJ2-1; D possibly matches TRBD1 or TRBD2 (5 bases each). This CDR3 has 14 residues. V dropped 5 bases and J dropped 8 bases, with 16 bases sitting between them. Germline V gene data show CDR1 as SGHDN and CDR2 as FVKESK. Looking up the rest from reference TRBV14 and TRBJ2-1 gives the full variable domain: EAGVTQFPSHSVIEKGQTVTLRCDPISGHDNLYWYRRVMGKEIKFLLHFVKESKQDESGMPNNRFLAERTGGTYSTLKVQPAELEDSGVYFCASSATGTGDEQFFGPGTRLTVL.

The chain joins TRBV29-1 to TRBJ2-2; 8 bases line up with TRBD2. CDR1 is SQVTM and CDR2 is ANQGSEA in the germline V gene. Losses at the gene ends were 7 bases for V and 4 bases for J; bases not matched to a gene: 2. The CDR3 is made up of 12 amino acids. The CDR3, as DNA: TGCAGCGCCCTAGCGGGCACCGGGGAGCTGTTTTTT. This gives the protein CSALAGTGELFF.

The genes are TRBV29-1 and TRBJ2-7; D is ambiguous. This CDR3 spans 12 amino acids. Looked up from germline, CDR1 is SQVTM and CDR2 is ANQGSEA. V was pared by 4 bases and J by 2 bases, with 9 bases between. CDR3 loop: CSVGGGTYEQYF. The DNA of the CDR3 is TGCAGCGTTGGAGGCGGTACCTACGAGCAGTACTTC.

This clone was seen more than once but under ten times. The chain couples TRBV29-1 to TRBJ2-3; maybe TRBD2 (5 bases). CDR1 and CDR2 from the germline V gene are SQVTM and ANQGSEA. Deletions cut 7 bases from V and 2 bases from J, with 13 bases between. This CDR3 is 13 amino acids long. The DNA for the CDR3 is TGCAGCGCCGGAGGCGCCTACACAGATACGCAGTATTTT. Translating gives CSAGGAYTDTQYF.

The rearrangement joins TRBV11-2 to TRBJ2-1; possible D gene TRBD2, 5 bases. The CDR3 is 17 amino acids. Germline values: CDR1 SGHAT, CDR2 FQNNGV. V lost 0 bases and J lost 8, with 20 bases in between. CDR3 nucleotide sequence: TGTGCCAGCAGCTTAGAATTTTCTAGCAGCCTTGTAGATGAGCAGTTCTTC. Translated, it gives CASSLEFSSSLVDEQFF. Filled out from reference TRBV11-2 and TRBJ2-1, the complete variable domain reads EAGVAQSPRYKIIEKRQSVAFWCNPISGHATLYWYQQILGQGPKLLIQFQNNGVVDDSQLPKDRFSAERLKGVDSTLKIQPAKLEDSAVYLCASSLEFSSSLVDEQFFGPGTRLTVL.

The J gene is TRBJ2-5, the V gene TRBV29-1; weak D call: TRBD2 (6 bases). CDR1 SQVTM and CDR2 ANQGSEA come from the germline V gene. Trimming left V 1 base short and J 4 bases short, with 7 bases between. The CDR3 loop spans 12 amino acids. The CDR3, as DNA: TGCAGCGTTGAAGGACTAGTAGAGACCCAGTACTTC. It yields the protein CSVEGLVETQYF.

DNA for the CDR3: TGTGCCTGGAGTGTAGGGGCGGGAAAAAACATTCAGTACTTC. This translates into CAWSVGAGKNIQYF. The chain couples TRBV30 to TRBJ2-4, with D tentatively TRBD2 (6 bases). The V gene lost 0 bases and the J gene lost 4 bases, with 10 bases spanning the gap. This CDR3 region has 14 residues. CDR1 is GTSNPN, CDR2 SVGIG, per germline (reference sequence).

The chain links TRBV7-9 to TRBJ1-2; D not certain. Per the germline V gene, CDR1 is SEHNR and CDR2 is FQNEAQ (reference sequence). V dropped 2 bases and J dropped 6 bases, with 7 bases sitting between them. The CDR3 loop spans 12 amino acids. The CDR3 is CASSLSEDGYTF. In DNA form, the CDR3 reads TGTGCCAGCAGCTTATCGGAGGATGGCTACACCTTC.

The chain has TRBV7-8 and TRBJ2-5; 12 nucleotides match TRBD2. CDR1 SGHVS and CDR2 FQNEAQ come from the germline V gene. This CDR3 region has 16 residues. V lost 5 bases to trimming and J lost 1 base; unmatched junction nucleotides: 5. The CDR3 coding sequence is TGTGCCAGCAGCCCTGGACTAGCGGGGAGCCAAGAGACCCAGTACTTC. Encoded protein: CASSPGLAGSQETQYF.

V and J are TRBV5-6 and TRBJ1-2; D ambiguous. From germline, CDR1 is SGHDT and CDR2 YYEEEE. Between the trimmed V and J ends, which lost 3 bases and 0 bases, there was a span of 12 bases. The CDR3 has 15 amino acids. CDR3 sequence: CASSSEGSSNYGYTF. In nucleotides, the CDR3 is TGTGCCAGCAGCTCAGAAGGGTCTTCTAACTATGGCTACACCTTC. Full variable domain (missing parts from reference TRBV5-6 and TRBJ1-2): DAGVTQSPTHLIKTRGQQVTLRCSPKSGHDTVSWYQQALGQGPQFIFQYYEEEERQRGNFPDRFSGHQFPNYSSELNVNALLLGDSALYLCASSSEGSSNYGYTFGSGTRLTVV.

The chain combines TRBV29-1 with TRBJ2-7; D gene unclear. The CDR3 runs 14 residues. Germline V lookup: CDR1 SQVTM, CDR2 ANQGSEA. Deletions cut 3 bases from V and 3 bases from J, with 15 bases between. The CDR3 reads CSVENEVLGYEQYF. The DNA for the CDR3 is TGCAGCGTTGAGAACGAGGTCTTGGGCTACGAGCAGTACTTC.